These 31 T cell receptor beta chains were sequenced from one sample in a study of CD8 T cells in ankylosing spondylitis. Study-wide results and caveats: Blood of patients with ankylosing spondylitis appeared to be characterized by a TCR beta motif of eight or nine highly homologous variants.

These receptors lack a known antigen. TCRdb passed the 5' RACE reads through MiXCR, listing each CDR3 protein once. Altogether approximately 500,000 distinct CDR3 sequences are present, about 13% being singletons, with the ten largest covering around 6.8%. The sample taken for sequencing was blood, either unsorted or a sorted T cell fraction (not recorded which). The source of these receptors is a male donor with ankylosing spondylitis.

This sequence joins TRBV10-3 and TRBJ2-7; 12 bases align to TRBD2. Trimming took 11 bases from V and 7 from J; bases not matched to a gene: 12. This CDR3 spans 14 amino acids. Germline CDR1 reads ENHRY; CDR2 reads SYGVKD. The CDR3 DNA reads as TGTGCCGCCGGGCTAGCGGGAGGGCCGCGGGAGCAGTACTTC. Protein: CAAGLAGGPREQYF.

The chain uses TRBV7-8 and TRBJ2-2; 8 bases fit TRBD2. Germline V CDR1 and CDR2: SGHVS, FQNEAQ. After removal of 5 bases from V and 8 bases from J, the junction contained 4 bases not matched to a gene. CDR3 length equals 13 residues. The CDR3 region has the DNA TGTGCCAGCAGCCCCAAGCGGGAGGGGGAGCTGTTTTTT. Its translation is CASSPKREGELFF. Full variable domain (outside the CDR3, taken from reference TRBV7-8 and TRBJ2-2): GAGVSQSPRYKVAKRGQDVALRCDPISGHVSLFWYQQALGQGPEFLTYFQNEAQLDKSGLPSDRFFAERPEGSVSTLKIQRTQQEDSAVYLCASSPKREGELFFGEGSRLTVL.

This chain connects TRBV20-1 to TRBJ2-1; 7 bases map to TRBD2. The CDR3 runs 13 residues. The trim removed 6 bases at V and 6 bases at J, leaving 8 bases unmatched. Looked up from germline, CDR1 is DFQATT and CDR2 is SNEGSKA (reference sequence). CDR3 sequence: CSAGRISGNEQFF. Here the CDR3 DNA reads TGCAGTGCCGGGAGGATTAGTGGCAATGAGCAGTTCTTC.

In its sample, this clonotype was seen a few times. The rearrangement uses TRBV12-3 or TRBV12-4 and TRBJ2-1; tentatively, D is TRBD2 (6 bases). The CDR3 runs 14 residues. Trimming removed 6 bases from V and 2 bases from J, with 11 bases in between. This CDR3 is CASRGGNPYNEQFF. The CDR3 region has the DNA TGTGCCAGCAGGGGGGGAAACCCCTACAATGAGCAGTTCTTC.

The rearrangement uses TRBV7-2 and TRBJ1-2; TRBD1 aligns across 11 bases. This CDR3 contains 16 residues. V shed 5 bases, J shed 7 bases, and the junction held 12 bases outside the gene matches. The germline CDR1 and CDR2 sequences are SGHTA and FQGNSA. The CDR3 DNA reads as TGTGCCAGCAGCCCCCCCCGGACAGGGGGCGCAGGTGGCTACACCTTC. This sequence encodes CASSPPRTGGAGGYTF.

The chain joins TRBV19 to TRBJ2-2, with D perhaps matching TRBD1 (5 bases). V lost 1 base, J lost 6 bases, and 12 bases lay in between. The CDR3 extends over 15 amino acids. Germline V gene lookup returns CDR1 LNHDA and CDR2 SQIVND (reference sequence). The CDR3 reads CASSIVSGIAGELFF. The CDR3 nucleotides are TGTGCCAGTAGTATAGTGTCAGGGATCGCCGGGGAGCTGTTTTTT.

This clonotype showed up just a few times. The chain uses TRBV7-2 and TRBJ1-3; 7 nucleotides align to TRBD1. The CDR3 runs 16 residues. Germline CDR1 reads SGHTA; CDR2 reads FQGNSA. J lost 3 bases, V lost 5 bases, and 10 bases had no gene match. The CDR3 region is CASSVSGTDLGNTIYF. The CDR3 region has the DNA TGTGCCAGCAGCGTTTCCGGGACAGACCTTGGAAACACCATATATTTT.

The sample holds a few counts of this clonotype. V is TRBV7-9 and J is TRBJ1-5; tentatively, D is TRBD1 (6 bases). V was shortened by 5 bases and J by 6 bases, with 11 bases between the two germline ends. The CDR3 contains 13 residues. Germline loops: CDR1 SEHNR, CDR2 FQNEAQ (reference sequence). In DNA, the CDR3 is TGTGCCAGCAGCGCGACAGGCGGTCAGCCCCAGCATTTT. Residues: CASSATGGQPQHF. Full variable domain (outside the CDR3, taken from reference TRBV7-9 and TRBJ1-5): DTGVSQNPRHKITKRGQNVTFRCDPISEHNRLYWYRQTLGQGPEFLTYFQNEAQLEKSRLLSDRFSAERPKGSFSTLEIQRTEQGDSAMYLCASSATGGQPQHFGDGTRLSIL.

The rearrangement links TRBV27 to TRBJ2-7, with 11 bases matching TRBD2. Germline V lookup: CDR1 MNHEY, CDR2 SMNVEV (reference sequence). Trimming took 10 bases from V and 7 from J; bases not matched to a gene: 9. This CDR3 contains 13 residues. The CDR3 DNA follows: TGTGCCACCTCGGGAGCTAGCGGGAGGGAGCAGTACTTC. Protein product: CATSGASGREQYF.

The V gene is TRBV6-2 or TRBV6-3, the J gene TRBJ2-5, with 7 bases lining up with TRBD2. Unmatched junction bases numbered 4, after V lost 2 bases and J lost 1 base. CDR3 length: 15 residues. Germline lookup yields CDR1 MNHEY and CDR2 SVGEGT. The CDR3, as DNA: TGTGCCAGCAGTTACGGGCTAGCGGTCCAAGAGACCCAGTACTTC. Its protein is CASSYGLAVQETQYF.

V gene TRBV7-9 combines with J gene TRBJ2-1; D is undetermined. The CDR3 runs 16 residues. Germline loops: CDR1 SEHNR, CDR2 FQNEAQ (reference sequence). V shed 5 bases and J shed 5 bases, with 19 bases lying between them. CDR3 sequence (DNA): TGTGCCAGCAGCCCTAGTCCGAAGGACGCCGACAATGAGCAGTTCTTC. It codes for CASSPSPKDADNEQFF.

This clonotype was detected a few times. The J gene is TRBJ2-3, the V gene TRBV24-1; 10 bases fit TRBD1. The CDR3 is 15 amino acids. With V trimmed by 10 bases and J by 4 bases, 10 bases remained unmatched. The germline V gene encodes CDR1 KGHDR and CDR2 SFDVKD. In DNA form, the CDR3 reads TGTGCCACTTCGCCGGGACAGGGGATTTCAGATACGCAGTATTTT. Its protein is CATSPGQGISDTQYF.

V gene TRBV11-2 combines with J gene TRBJ2-5; the D gene could be TRBD1 or TRBD2 (5 bases each). Trimming took off 2 bases at V and 0 bases at J, with 10 bases between the two ends. The CDR3 is 15 amino acids. CDR1 and CDR2 (germline): SGHAT, FQNNGV. Written as DNA, the CDR3 is TGTGCCAGCAGCTTATCGGGGCTTTACCAAGAGACCCAGTACTTC. Residues: CASSLSGLYQETQYF.

The genes are TRBV29-1 and TRBJ2-3; unclear D gene. The CDR3 runs to 12 residues. Germline V gives CDR1 SQVTM, CDR2 ANQGSEA. Trimming removed 6 bases from V and 3 bases from J, with 10 bases in between. For the CDR3, the DNA is TGCAGCGTCCCGGCAGTGACAGATACGCAGTATTTT. Its protein is CSVPAVTDTQYF.

This clonotype came up a few times. The chain couples TRBV7-9 to TRBJ2-2; no definite D call. CDR3 length: 14 residues. Germline CDR1 and CDR2: SEHNR and FQNEAQ (reference sequence). V was cut by 1 base and J by 6 bases, with 9 bases left in between. Here the CDR3 DNA reads TGTGCCAGCAGCTTAGGCCTACTCCCCGGGGAGCTGTTTTTT. Protein sequence: CASSLGLLPGELFF.

This clonotype has only a few counts. The chain uses TRBV7-8 and TRBJ2-2; D not certain. Germline V gene sequence: CDR1 SGHVS, CDR2 FQNEAQ. V lost 3 bases and J lost 1, with 6 bases in between. The CDR3 is 14 amino acids. The CDR3 DNA is TGTGCCAGCAGCTTCTTCCGGAACACCGGGGAGCTGTTTTTT. Translating gives CASSFFRNTGELFF.

This clonotype has a handful of counts. The chain combines TRBV3-1 with TRBJ2-7, with TRBD1 as a possible D gene (6 bases). Trimming stripped 7 bases from V and 4 bases from J, with 17 bases between. The CDR3 contains 14 residues. Germline V gives CDR1 LGHDT, CDR2 YNNKEL (reference sequence). CDR3 sequence reads: CASTPRQGRYEQYF. In DNA, the CDR3 is TGTGCCAGCACCCCCCGGCAGGGGCGATACGAGCAGTACTTC.

V gene TRBV11-3 combines with J gene TRBJ2-1; 9 bases map to TRBD2. Germline values: CDR1 SGHNT, CDR2 YENEEA. V lost 6 bases, J lost 7 bases, and 1 base stayed unmatched. The CDR3 consists of 12 residues. Here the CDR3 reads CASRAGGNEQFF. The CDR3, as DNA: TGTGCCAGCAGGGCGGGGGGGAATGAGCAGTTCTTC.

This clonotype was seen many times. The V and J genes are TRBV15 and TRBJ2-5, with D unclear. The CDR3 spans 13 residues. The V gene lost 1 base and the J gene lost 0 bases, with 3 bases spanning the gap. CDR1 LNHNV and CDR2 YYDKDF come from the germline V gene (reference sequence). CDR3 sequence: CATSRGYQETQYF. The CDR3 bases are TGTGCCACCAGCAGAGGGTACCAAGAGACCCAGTACTTC.

There are many counts of this clonotype. The V call is TRBV3-1, the J call TRBJ2-5, with D perhaps TRBD2 (5 bases). Germline V lookup: CDR1 LGHDT, CDR2 YNNKEL (reference sequence). V was clipped by 0 bases and J by 5 bases, with 16 bases between them. The CDR3 has 16 amino acids. The CDR3 is CASSQDTPGTWETQYF. The DNA for the CDR3 is TGTGCCAGCAGCCAAGATACACCGGGAACATGGGAGACCCAGTACTTC.

This rearrangement joins TRBV30 to TRBJ2-3; 8 bases are a match to TRBD2. This CDR3 has 14 amino acids. The germline V gene encodes CDR1 GTSNPN and CDR2 SVGIG (reference sequence). After removal of 2 bases from V and 6 bases from J, the junction contained 7 bases not matched to a gene. The chain's CDR3 is CAWSPGGAADTQYF. CDR3 sequence (DNA): TGTGCCTGGAGTCCGGGAGGGGCTGCGGATACGCAGTATTTT.

About this clonotype itself: This may arise from a read error, as a much more abundant clone is one base away. The chain carries TRBV12-3 or TRBV12-4 and TRBJ2-5; TRBD2 matches 7 bases. The CDR3 totals 14 residues. Trimming at V came to 1 base and at J to 3 bases, leaving 2 bases not matched to a gene. In DNA, the CDR3 is TGTGCCAGCAGTTTAGGGACTAGAAAAGAGACCCAGTACTTC. It specifies CASSLGTRKETQYF.

The chain is built from TRBV5-6 and TRBJ2-1; 7 bases are a match to TRBD2. Germline CDR1 SGHDT, CDR2 YYEEEE. The CDR3 runs 13 residues. With V trimmed by 0 bases and J by 9 bases, 3 bases remained unmatched. This chain's CDR3 is CASSLVGGSEQFF. CDR3 bases: TGTGCCAGCAGCTTGGTGGGGGGGAGTGAGCAGTTCTTC.

There are a few counts of this clonotype. V and J are TRBV20-1 and TRBJ2-6; D gene uncertain. This CDR3 has 14 residues. Trimming removed 5 bases at V and 2 bases at J, with 10 bases between. In germline, CDR1 is DFQATT, CDR2 SNEGSKA (reference sequence). CDR3 sequence: CSAPGPPGANVLTF. CDR3 sequence (DNA): TGCAGTGCTCCAGGTCCCCCTGGGGCCAACGTCCTGACTTTC.

In its sample, this clonotype was seen a few times. The chain carries TRBV5-6 and TRBJ1-1; D gene unclear. The CDR3 extends over 12 amino acids. In germline, CDR1 is SGHDT, CDR2 YYEEEE. Trimming shortened V by 6 bases and J by 1 base, and 7 bases separated the two germline ends. The CDR3 here is CASNRGNTEAFF. In DNA form, the CDR3 reads TGTGCCAGCAATCGAGGGAACACTGAAGCTTTCTTT.

This clonotype has only a few counts. The chain uses TRBV20-1 and TRBJ1-2, with D perhaps matching TRBD1 (5 bases). CDR1 DFQATT and CDR2 SNEGSKA come from the germline V gene (reference sequence). There are 12 residues in the CDR3. The V end lost 3 bases, the J end lost 5 bases, and 10 bases lay between the germline ends. As DNA, the CDR3 is TGCAGTGCTAGTGGGCCAGGGTATGGCTACACCTTC. Translated: CSASGPGYGYTF.

This clonotype was counted a few times. The rearrangement joins TRBV20-1 to TRBJ1-1; maybe TRBD1 (5 bases). Trimming pared 6 bases from V and 2 bases from J, leaving 13 bases between. CDR3 length: 13 amino acids. The germline V gene encodes CDR1 DFQATT and CDR2 SNEGSKA (reference sequence). CDR3 in DNA: TGCAGTGCGCGGGACGAAGGAAACACTGAAGCTTTCTTT. Encoded protein: CSARDEGNTEAFF.

In regard to this clonotype: This may come from a read error, since a much larger clone is one base off. The chain carries TRBV7-9 and TRBJ2-5; D remains unclear. Germline V lookup: CDR1 SEHNR, CDR2 FQNEAQ (reference sequence). CDR3 length equals 11 residues. CDR3 sequence (DNA): TGTGCCGGCAGCACGCGGGAGACCCAGTACTTC. It is translated as CAGSTRETQYF.

This clonotype showed up just a few times. The chain recombines TRBV7-9 with TRBJ1-2; D is ambiguous. Looked up from germline, CDR1 is SEHNR and CDR2 is FQNEAQ (reference sequence). This CDR3 spans 14 amino acids. The V end was cut by 1 base, the J end by 4 bases, with 10 bases between. CDR3 DNA sequence: TGTGCCAGCAGCTTAGGAGATGGATTCTATGGCTACACCTTC. This codes for CASSLGDGFYGYTF. Supplemented by reference TRBV7-9 and TRBJ1-2, the full variable domain reads DTGVSQNPRHKITKRGQNVTFRCDPISEHNRLYWYRQTLGQGPEFLTYFQNEAQLEKSRLLSDRFSAERPKGSFSTLEIQRTEQGDSAMYLCASSLGDGFYGYTFGSGTRLTVV.

This clonotype has at least ten counts. The chain combines TRBV29-1 with TRBJ2-5; no definite D call. The V end was cut by 4 bases, the J end by 5 bases, with 14 bases between. This CDR3 comprises 13 residues. Germline V gene data show CDR1 as SQVTM and CDR2 as ANQGSEA. The CDR3 DNA is TGCAGCGTTGCGGGCAGGTTCGGTGAGACCCAGTACTTC. As protein: CSVAGRFGETQYF.

This clonotype was observed a handful of times. The V gene is TRBV18, the J gene TRBJ1-5, with D tentatively TRBD1 (6 bases). Trimming stripped 4 bases from V and 0 bases from J, with 10 bases between. Germline V gives CDR1 KGHSH, CDR2 LQKENI. CDR3 length: 15 amino acids. This CDR3 is CASSRDRNSNQPQHF. DNA of the CDR3: TGTGCCAGCTCACGAGACAGGAATAGCAATCAGCCCCAGCATTTT.